This TCR beta chain came from a study of technical replicates of blood from a handful of donors. The CDR3 is 13 amino acids. Germline V gene lookup returns CDR1 LNHDA and CDR2 SQIVND (reference sequence). Trimming removed 6 bases from V and 0 bases from J, with 6 bases in between. Some clones are missing from TCRdb's copy, which holds only in-frame ones; the method was immunoSEQ multiplex PCR. The sample carries about 74,000 clones, approximately 95% recorded once. The sequenced sample was T cells isolated from PBMCs. This receptor was taken from a human donor in good health. The genes are TRBV19 and TRBJ1-5; D call uncertain. CDR3 in DNA: TGTGCCAGTAGCCCGGGTAGCAATCAGCCCCAGCATTTT. Translation gives CASSPGSNQPQHF.